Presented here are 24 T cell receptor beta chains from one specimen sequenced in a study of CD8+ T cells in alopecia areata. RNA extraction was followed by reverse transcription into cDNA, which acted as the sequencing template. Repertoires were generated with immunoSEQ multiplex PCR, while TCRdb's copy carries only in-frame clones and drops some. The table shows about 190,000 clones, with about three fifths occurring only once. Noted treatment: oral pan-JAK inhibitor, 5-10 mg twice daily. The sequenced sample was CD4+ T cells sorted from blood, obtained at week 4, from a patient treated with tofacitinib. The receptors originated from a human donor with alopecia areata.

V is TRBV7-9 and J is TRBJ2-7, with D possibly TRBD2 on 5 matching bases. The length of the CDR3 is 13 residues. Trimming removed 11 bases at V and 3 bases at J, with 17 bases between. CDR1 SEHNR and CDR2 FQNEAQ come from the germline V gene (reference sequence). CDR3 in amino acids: CASAVGENYEQYF. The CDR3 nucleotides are TGTGCCTCCGCGGTCGGGGAAAACTACGAGCAGTACTTC.

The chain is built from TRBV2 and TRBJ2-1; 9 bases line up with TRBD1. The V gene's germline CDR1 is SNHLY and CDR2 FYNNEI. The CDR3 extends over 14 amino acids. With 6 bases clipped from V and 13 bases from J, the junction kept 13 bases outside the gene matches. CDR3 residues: CASRVGQGNVEQFF. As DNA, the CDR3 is TGTGCCAGCAGAGTGGGACAGGGTAATGTGGAACAGTTCTTC.

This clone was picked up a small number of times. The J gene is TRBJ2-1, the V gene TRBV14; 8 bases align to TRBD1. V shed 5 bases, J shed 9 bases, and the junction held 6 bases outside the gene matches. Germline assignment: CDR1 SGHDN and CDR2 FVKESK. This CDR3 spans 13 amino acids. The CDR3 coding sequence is TGTGCCAGCAGCTTACGGACAGGGCTTGAGCAGTTCTTC. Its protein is CASSLRTGLEQFF.

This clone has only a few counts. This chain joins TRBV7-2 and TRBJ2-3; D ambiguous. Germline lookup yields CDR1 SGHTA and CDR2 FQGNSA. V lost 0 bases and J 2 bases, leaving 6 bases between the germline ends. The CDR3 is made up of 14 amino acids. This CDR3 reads CASSLATLTDTQYF. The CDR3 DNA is TGTGCCAGCAGCTTAGCTACACTCACAGATACGCAGTATTTT.

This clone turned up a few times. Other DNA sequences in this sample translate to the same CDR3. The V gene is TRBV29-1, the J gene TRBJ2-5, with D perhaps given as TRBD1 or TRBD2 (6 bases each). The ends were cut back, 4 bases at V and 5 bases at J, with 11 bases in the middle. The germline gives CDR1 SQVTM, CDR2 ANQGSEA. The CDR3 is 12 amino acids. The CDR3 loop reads CSVAGGGETQYF. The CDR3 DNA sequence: TGCAGCGTTGCTGGAGGGGGGGAGACCCAGTACTTC. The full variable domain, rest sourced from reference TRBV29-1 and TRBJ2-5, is SAVISQKPSRDICQRGTSLTIQCQVDSQVTMMFWYRQQPGQSLTLIATANQGSEATYESGFVIDKFPISRPNLTFSTLTVSNMSPEDSSIYLCSVAGGGETQYFGPGTRLLVL.

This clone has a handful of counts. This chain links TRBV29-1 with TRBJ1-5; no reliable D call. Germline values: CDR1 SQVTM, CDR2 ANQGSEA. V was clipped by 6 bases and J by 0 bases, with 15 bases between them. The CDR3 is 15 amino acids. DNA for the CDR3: TGCAGCGTCAAAACAGAGGACTATAGCAATCAGCCCCAGCATTTT. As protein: CSVKTEDYSNQPQHF.

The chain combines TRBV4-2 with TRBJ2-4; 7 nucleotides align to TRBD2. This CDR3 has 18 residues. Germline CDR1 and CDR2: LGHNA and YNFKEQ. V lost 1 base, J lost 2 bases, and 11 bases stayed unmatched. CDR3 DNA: TGTGCCAGCAGCCAAGCGTGGGAGGGACGTCGGACCAAAAACATTCAGTACTTC. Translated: CASSQAWEGRRTKNIQYF.

CDR3 amino acids: CASSLSGTGANVLTF. CDR3 nucleotides: TGCGCCAGCAGCTTGAGTGGGACTGGGGCCAACGTCCTGACTTTC. The rearrangement joins TRBV5-1 to TRBJ2-6, with D unresolved. Germline CDR1 SGHRS, CDR2 YFSETQ. The CDR3 consists of 15 residues. The V end lost 1 base, the J end lost 2 bases, and 7 bases lay between the germline ends.

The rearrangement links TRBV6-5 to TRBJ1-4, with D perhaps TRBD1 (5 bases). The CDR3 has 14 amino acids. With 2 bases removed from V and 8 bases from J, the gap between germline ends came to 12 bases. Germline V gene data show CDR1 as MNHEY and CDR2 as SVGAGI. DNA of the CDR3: TGTGCCAGCAGTTACAGGGGTACGGGGGAAAAACTGTTTTTT. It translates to CASSYRGTGEKLFF.

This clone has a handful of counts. CDR3 sequence: CAWSTTALDGFF. In DNA, the CDR3 is TGTGCCTGGAGCACGACGGCCCTAGACGGGTTCTTC. This sequence joins TRBV30 and TRBJ2-1; no reliable D call. The CDR3 loop spans 12 amino acids. The V end was cut by 3 bases, the J end by 15 bases, with 18 bases between. Germline CDR1 reads GTSNPN; CDR2 reads SVGIG (reference sequence).

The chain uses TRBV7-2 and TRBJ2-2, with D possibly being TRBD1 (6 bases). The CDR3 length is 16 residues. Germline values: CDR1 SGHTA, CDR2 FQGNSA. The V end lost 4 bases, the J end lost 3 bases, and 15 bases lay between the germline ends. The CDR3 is CASSSRPRGHTGELFF. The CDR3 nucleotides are TGTGCCAGCAGCTCGAGGCCCAGGGGTCACACCGGGGAGCTGTTTTTT.

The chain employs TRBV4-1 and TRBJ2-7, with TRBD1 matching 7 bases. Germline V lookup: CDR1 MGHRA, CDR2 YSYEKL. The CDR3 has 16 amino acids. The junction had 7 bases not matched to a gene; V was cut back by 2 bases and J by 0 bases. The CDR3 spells CASSQPGQVPSYEQYF. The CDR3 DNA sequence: TGCGCCAGCAGCCAACCCGGACAGGTGCCCTCCTACGAGCAGTACTTC.

CDR3 amino acids: CAWSEQKNPSGANVLTF. The CDR3 nucleotides read TGTGCCTGGAGTGAGCAGAAGAACCCCTCTGGGGCCAACGTCCTGACTTTC. The V call is TRBV30, the J call TRBJ2-6, with no clear D. Germline V gives CDR1 GTSNPN, CDR2 SVGIG (reference sequence). This CDR3 comprises 17 residues. The germline V and J ends were trimmed by 1 base and 0 bases, with 13 bases remaining between them. The full variable domain, rest sourced from reference TRBV30 and TRBJ2-6, is SQTIHQWPATLVQPVGSPLSLECTVEGTSNPNLYWYRQAAGRGLQLLFYSVGIGQISSEVPQNLSASRPQDRQFILSSKKLLLSDSGFYLCAWSEQKNPSGANVLTFGAGSRLTVL.

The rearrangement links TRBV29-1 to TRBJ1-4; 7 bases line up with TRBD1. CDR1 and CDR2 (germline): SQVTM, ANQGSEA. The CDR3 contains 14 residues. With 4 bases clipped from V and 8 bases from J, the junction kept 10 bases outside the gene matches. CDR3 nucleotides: TGCAGCGTTGCTAGGGACAGAGAAACCGAAAAACTGTTTTTT. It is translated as CSVARDRETEKLFF.

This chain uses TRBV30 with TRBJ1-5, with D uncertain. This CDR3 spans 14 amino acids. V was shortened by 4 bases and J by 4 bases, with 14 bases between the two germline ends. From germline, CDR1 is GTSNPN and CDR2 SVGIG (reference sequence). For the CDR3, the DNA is TGTGCCTGGACCCCTTCCACGATTAATCAGCCCCAGCATTTT. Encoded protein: CAWTPSTINQPQHF. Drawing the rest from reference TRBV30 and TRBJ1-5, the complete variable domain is SQTIHQWPATLVQPVGSPLSLECTVEGTSNPNLYWYRQAAGRGLQLLFYSVGIGQISSEVPQNLSASRPQDRQFILSSKKLLLSDSGFYLCAWTPSTINQPQHFGDGTRLSIL.

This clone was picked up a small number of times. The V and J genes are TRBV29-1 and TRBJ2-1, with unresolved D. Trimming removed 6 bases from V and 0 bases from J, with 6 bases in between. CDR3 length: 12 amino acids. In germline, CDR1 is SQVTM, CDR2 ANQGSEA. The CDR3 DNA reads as TGCAGCGTCGCCGCCTCCTACAATGAGCAGTTCTTC. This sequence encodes CSVAASYNEQFF.

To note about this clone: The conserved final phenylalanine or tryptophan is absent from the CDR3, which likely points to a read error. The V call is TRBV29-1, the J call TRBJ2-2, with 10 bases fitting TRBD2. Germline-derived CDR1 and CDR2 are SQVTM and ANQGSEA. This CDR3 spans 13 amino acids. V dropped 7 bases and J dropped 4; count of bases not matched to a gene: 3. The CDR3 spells CSALAGVTGELFL. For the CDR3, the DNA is TGCAGCGCGCTAGCGGGAGTCACCGGGGAGCTGTTTCTT.

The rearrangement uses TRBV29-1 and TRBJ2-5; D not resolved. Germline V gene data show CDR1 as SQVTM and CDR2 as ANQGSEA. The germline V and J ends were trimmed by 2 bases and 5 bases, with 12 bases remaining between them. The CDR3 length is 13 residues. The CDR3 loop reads CSVESRDGETQYF. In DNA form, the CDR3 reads TGCAGCGTTGAAAGTAGGGATGGGGAGACCCAGTACTTC.

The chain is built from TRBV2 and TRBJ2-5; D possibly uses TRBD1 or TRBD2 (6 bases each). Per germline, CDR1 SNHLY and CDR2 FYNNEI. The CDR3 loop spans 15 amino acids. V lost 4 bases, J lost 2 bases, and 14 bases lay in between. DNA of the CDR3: TGTGCCAGCAGTGTGTGGTGGGGGGCTCAAGAGACCCAGTACTTC. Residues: CASSVWWGAQETQYF.

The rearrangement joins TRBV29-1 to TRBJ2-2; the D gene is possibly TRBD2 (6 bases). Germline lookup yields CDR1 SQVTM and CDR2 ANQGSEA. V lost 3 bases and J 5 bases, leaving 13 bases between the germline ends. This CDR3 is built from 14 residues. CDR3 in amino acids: CSVDIRERTGELFF. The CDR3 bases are TGCAGCGTTGATATTCGGGAGAGAACCGGGGAGCTGTTTTTT.

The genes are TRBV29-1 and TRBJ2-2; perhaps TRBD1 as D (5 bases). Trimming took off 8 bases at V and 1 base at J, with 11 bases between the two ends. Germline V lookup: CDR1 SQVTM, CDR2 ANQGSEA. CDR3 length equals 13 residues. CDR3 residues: CSCRARNTGELFF. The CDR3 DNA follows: TGCAGCTGCAGGGCTCGGAACACCGGGGAGCTGTTTTTT.

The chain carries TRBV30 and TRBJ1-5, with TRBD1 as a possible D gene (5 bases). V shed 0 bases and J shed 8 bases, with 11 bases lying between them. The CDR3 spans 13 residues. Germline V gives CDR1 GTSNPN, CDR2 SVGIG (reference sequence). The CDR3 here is CAWSVKGSKPQHF. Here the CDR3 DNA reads TGTGCCTGGAGTGTAAAGGGGTCGAAGCCCCAGCATTTT.

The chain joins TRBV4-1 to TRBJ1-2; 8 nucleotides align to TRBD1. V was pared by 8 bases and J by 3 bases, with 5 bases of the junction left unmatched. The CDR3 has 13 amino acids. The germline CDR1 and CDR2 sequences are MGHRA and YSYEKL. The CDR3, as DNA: TGCGCCAGCGGGCACAGGGGGGACTATGGCTACACCTTC. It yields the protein CASGHRGDYGYTF.

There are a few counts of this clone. This chain's CDR3 is CASSLGGSLDEQYF. For the CDR3, the DNA is TGTGCCAGCAGCTTGGGCGGCTCCCTAGACGAGCAGTACTTC. The genes are TRBV7-2 and TRBJ2-7; no clear D gene. The V and J ends lost 3 bases and 5 bases respectively, with 14 bases between them. The CDR3 is 14 amino acids. CDR1 is SGHTA, CDR2 FQGNSA, per germline.